This record looks at one T cell receptor (beta chain) sequence and its context. The clone's antigen remains unknown. Qualities for individual bases were not recorded, and no much larger clone is one base off. Other DNA sequences from this sample encode an identical CDR3 as well. The sample comes from a study of radiation and T cells in renal cell carcinoma (dated by TCRdb to about 2020). Concerning the study at large: The samples were drawn from a clinical trial, where primary renal cell carcinomas were treated with 15 Gy of stereotactic body radiation therapy and then removed by nephrectomy 4 weeks afterward. In total, 50 to 60 samples underwent TCR beta sequencing: about 25 tumors plus 27 peripheral blood samples. A total of 3.5 million to 4.5 million unique CDR3 nucleotide sequences, encoding roughly 2.7 million unique CDR3 amino acid sequences, were found across all 50 or so samples.

The CDR3 starts with the cysteine, ends with the phenylalanine, and has 13 residues. CDR3 DNA is the only sequence kept; it has 39 bases, read in frame from the first base. At the junction V is shortened by 3 bases and J by 3 bases, with 8 bases in between. Reading the germline V gene (reference sequence) gives CDR1 SEHNR and CDR2 FQNEAQ. TCR beta libraries were generated from genomic DNA with the immunoSEQ kit, following the manufacturer's recommendations. To prepare the libraries, a first multiplex PCR with proprietary primers was run, followed by a second PCR that added unique barcodes, and a bead cleanup was done after each round. Each sample batch included a kit-provided positive control reaction and a negative control reaction. The final libraries underwent checking on an Agilent 4200 TapeStation D1000 ScreenTape, volumetric pooling, and quantification by qPCR. Sequencing ran on an Illumina NextSeq500 with a MidOutput 150-cycle cartridge, using 156 Read1 and 15 Index1 cycles with kit custom primers. The pooled library was loaded at roughly 0.98 pM with a roughly 20% PhiX control spike-in. Per the authors' processing: Vendor-processed data were analyzed in R, and a clonotype was defined as all T cells sharing the same CDR3 nucleotide sequence. For clone abundance analyses, frequencies were normalized to the 10,000 most abundant clones per sample. Public T cell clones, which averaged fewer than five per sample, were excluded before analysis. A difference in abundance of at least 32-fold between compartments was used to define tumor-enriched and baseline blood-enriched clonotypes. Clonotypes expanded or contracted between blood time points were identified with a beta-binomial differential abundance model. Tumor-blood repertoire similarity was measured with the Baroni-Urbani and Buser coefficient, and groups were compared using two-tailed Wilcoxon tests in R. TCRdb holds this immuneACCESS table with in-frame rearrangements only. Some clones are missing; in checked studies, unresolved V genes explain under half, and the rest has no known cause. From that table come the V and J calls and clone size; the DNA was used to work out D and trimming. Here the sample has about 150,000 clones; about nine tenths occur a single time. The ten largest clonotypes hold around 4.4% of the sample.

General study outcomes and caveats: Tracking of blood repertoire dynamics stopped at less than five weeks after treatment, with no follow-up past that point. Because the trial had a single-armed design, the trial could not examine how radiation dose or scheduling affected the TCR repertoire. Because no pretreatment tumor biopsies were available, whether clonotypes were present in the tumor at baseline could not be determined. In blood, the top tumor clonotypes increased from baseline to 2 weeks after radiation and then shrank by 4 weeks, which suggests a temporary expansion of tumor-resident clones.

The intended sense of this specimen's time point label: baseline pretreatment blood. The treatment or condition label on this specimen signifies: 15 Gy SBRT to primary tumor, nephrectomy 4 weeks later. Serial peripheral blood from radiation-treated patients was sampled at baseline, 2 weeks and 4 weeks after SBRT to track tumor-enriched clonotypes. Every patient's renal cell carcinoma showed clear cell pathology. The QIAamp DNA Blood Mini Kit (Qiagen) was used to prepare genomic DNA for TCR sequencing. Only samples passing all quality control checks were included in the analyses. Material: blood, obtained from a patient whose treatment included radiotherapy and nephrectomy. The rearrangement joined TRBV7-9 to TRBJ1-1; the D gene is perhaps TRBD1, from 6 matching bases. The source is a woman in her seventies with renal cell carcinoma. CDR3 reads: CASSLRQDTEAFF. The sequenced DNA: TGTGCCAGCAGCTTGAGACAGGACACTGAAGCTTTCTTT. With the portions outside the CDR3 filled from the reference TRBV7-9 and TRBJ1-1 genes, the complete variable region becomes DTGVSQNPRHKITKRGQNVTFRCDPISEHNRLYWYRQTLGQGPEFLTYFQNEAQLEKSRLLSDRFSAERPKGSFSTLEIQRTEQGDSAMYLCASSLRQDTEAFFGQGTRLTVV.